The clone carrying this TCR beta chain turned up a few times. This CDR3 is 17 amino acids long. Germline V CDR1 and CDR2: LGHNA, YNFKEQ. The junction had 9 bases not matched to a gene; V was cut back by 3 bases and J by 0 bases. The data were taken from a study of identical twins. One entry per CDR3 protein results from TCRdb running MiXCR on the 5' RACE reads. The data contain a few hundred thousand distinct CDR3 sequences, over 8.5% of them singletons. The same data also contributed to another study, on yellow fever vaccine responses in identical twins.

Specimen: PBMCs. The rearrangement uses TRBV4-2 and TRBJ2-7; TRBD1 aligns across 9 bases. The TCR originated in a woman younger than 30 in good health. The CDR3 protein is CASSQAGTGFGSYEQYF. The CDR3 bases are TGTGCCAGCAGCCAGGCCGGGACAGGGTTTGGCTCCTACGAGCAGTACTTC.